The 2 T cell receptor beta chains reported below all come from one sample, sequenced in a study of control samples from healthy donors and cancer patients. TCRdb keeps only in-frame clones here, not all; method: immunoSEQ multiplex PCR. This table holds 400,000 to 450,000 clones, around 90% found once. Sample: PBMCs. The receptors shown here come from a middle-aged man with head and neck cancer.

The chain carries TRBV28 and TRBJ1-1; TRBD1 is a possible D gene (6 bases). CDR1 is MDHEN, CDR2 SYDVKM, per germline. Trimming pared 8 bases from V and 5 bases from J, leaving 18 bases between. The length of the CDR3 is 14 residues. CDR3 residues: CASQNPGGQTEAFF. CDR3 coding DNA: TGTGCCAGCCAAAACCCGGGGGGCCAGACTGAAGCTTTCTTT.

This chain connects TRBV12-3 or TRBV12-4 to TRBJ2-3, with a weak D call TRBD1 (5 bases). The CDR3 sequence is 13 residues long. Trimming shortened V by 3 bases and J by 9 bases, and 13 bases separated the two germline ends. CDR3 residues: CASSFVAPGTQYF. In DNA, the CDR3 is TGTGCCAGCAGTTTTGTAGCACCAGGGACGCAGTATTTT.